This T cell receptor beta chain appears in the sequencing data of a study of blood T cells in healthy people across ages. V was clipped by 5 bases and J by 3 bases, with 13 bases between them. Germline-derived CDR1 and CDR2 are SGHRS and YFSETQ. This CDR3 is 14 amino acids long. Together with a sample-barcoded 5' primer, a J-beta primer mix was included in a second PCR lasting about 6 to 11 cycles. With 12 random nucleotides, a template-switch adaptor tagged each individual cDNA molecule. Every sample returned 2.5 million or more CDR3-containing paired-end reads. In TCRdb, the 5' RACE reads were re-called with MiXCR into one record per CDR3 protein. Counted here are 1.8 million or so distinct CDR3 sequences, around 40% occurring once; the ten biggest clones make up 20% to 25%. Points from the study as a whole: Long-lived donors had more naive CD4+ cells and higher diversity than aged donors.

Points on this clonotype: No antigen is known for it.

The V gene is TRBV5-1, the J gene TRBJ2-3; D is unclear. The sequenced material came from blood. The clonotype was recovered from a human donor in good health. For the CDR3, the DNA is TGCGCCAGCAGTTCTGGGCGTACAACAGATACGCAGTATTTT. Translating gives CASSSGRTTDTQYF.